This entry describes one TCR beta chain. Its antigen is still unknown. Base qualities are not at hand, and no much larger clone is one base apart. The sample contains more than one DNA sequence encoding this CDR3. TCRbeta CDR3 regions were amplified from genomic DNA using the immunoSEQ Assay, a bias-controlled multiplex PCR. For the original study's pipeline: The number of nucleated cells in each sample was estimated from the amplification of reference gene primers within the assay. Sequence reads were collapsed and filtered to measure the absolute abundance of every unique TCRbeta CDR3 rearrangement. For each sample, productive Simpson clonality was calculated as the square root of Simpson's diversity index over productive rearrangements. The table comes from immuneACCESS by way of TCRdb, which keeps in-frame sequences with V and J called. Part of the clones is missing from these tables; in studies checked, under half for an unresolved V gene and the rest for unknown reasons. V, J and clone size are taken as reported in that table, and D and trimming were inferred from the DNA itself. Present in this sample are around 75,000 clones, about 89% of which were seen just once. The top ten clonotypes cover 0.58% of the sample.

This sample is part of a study of blood T cell repertoires in COVID-19 (dated by TCRdb to 2018 to 2021). In the study overall: Collaborator samples came from the United States, Italy and Spain and covered acute and convalescent phases of COVID-19. Subjects who had been exposed to COVID-19, were actively infected with it, or had recovered from it provided the deeply sampled blood TCRbeta repertoires that made up the dataset. Where available, HLA class I and class II types were taken from metadata supplied by the sample provider and were not determined by assay-based typing. Sample metadata almost always included a de-identified subject ID, COVID-19 status, age in years and sex. Samples were obtained from the ongoing ImmuneRACE study (first 160 participants) and from about 1,300 subjects provided by 6 global collaborators. The repertoires were made available in a free public database intended to serve as a resource for research on the immune response to SARS-CoV-2. The material from the prospective study consisted of cDNA or gDNA derived from T cells, B-cell-depleted T cells, or PBMCs.

General findings and caveats noted by the study authors: How much clinical and demographic metadata was included differed by source and by participant, and the metadata was provided uncurated.

Clipping removes 2 bases from V and 0 bases from J, with 1 as the unmatched junction base count. The CDR3 covers 15 residues, taking in both the cysteine and the phenylalanine. The read is trimmed to its CDR3 DNA, 45 bases read in frame from base 1. CDR1 and CDR2 are drawn from the germline V gene: SGHTA, FQGTGA. Collaborating institutions collected whole blood in K2EDTA tubes following their own protocols. For TCRbeta analysis, collaborator samples were shipped as frozen whole blood, as isolated PBMCs, or as DNA extracted from either sample type. The sequencing sample was made of peripheral blood. This TCR was recovered from a man in his sixties with acute or convalescent COVID-19. The chain links TRBV7-3 with TRBJ2-3; TRBD2 matches 8 bases in the middle. The CDR3 here reads CASSLAGGSTDTQYF. The nucleotide sequence reads as follows: TGTGCCAGCAGCTTAGCGGGGGGCAGCACAGATACGCAGTATTTT.